These 15 T cell receptor beta chains were sequenced from one sample in a study of T cell repertoires in cytomegalovirus infection. These receptors have no known antigen. TCRdb recomputed calls from the reads with MiXCR, one row per CDR3 protein. The repertoire holds 350,000 to 400,000 distinct CDR3 sequences, with roughly 34% as singletons. Sequenced material: cultured PBMCs, taken from culture after CMV antigen stimulation. Receptor source: a human donor in good health (CMV status not recorded). Some clones in this sample may be carry-over from other donors' samples.

This clonotype has a count of ten or more. The genes are TRBV12-3 or TRBV12-4 and TRBJ1-1; unclear D gene. Trimming took 3 bases from V and 7 from J, leaving 9 bases between them. The CDR3 has 12 amino acids. DNA for the CDR3: TGTGCCAGCAGTTTGATGACGGATGAAGCTTTCTTT. Its translation is CASSLMTDEAFF.

The V and J genes are TRBV19 and TRBJ1-5; D unresolved. This CDR3 spans 14 amino acids. The V end was cut by 10 bases, the J end by 2 bases, with 15 bases between. The germline V gene has CDR1 LNHDA and CDR2 SQIVND (reference sequence). The CDR3 spells CAISVGQGNQPQHF. Written as DNA, the CDR3 is TGTGCCATCTCAGTAGGGCAGGGCAATCAGCCCCAGCATTTT.

The genes are TRBV7-2 and TRBJ2-5; D remains unclear. CDR1 and CDR2 from the germline V gene are SGHTA and FQGNSA. V lost 4 bases to trimming and J lost 5 bases, with 8 bases between them. The CDR3 consists of 12 residues. CDR3 region: CASSSVRETQYF. In nucleotides, the CDR3 is TGTGCCAGCAGCTCCGTTCGGGAGACCCAGTACTTC.

This chain joins TRBV4-1 and TRBJ1-3; no firm D call. CDR1 and CDR2 from the germline V gene are MGHRA and YSYEKL. V was shortened by 5 bases and J by 0 bases, with 8 bases between the two germline ends. There are 14 residues in the CDR3. CDR3 in DNA: TGCGCCAGCAGCTCGGGCCCCTCTGGAAACACCATATATTTT. Its translation is CASSSGPSGNTIYF.

This sequence joins TRBV7-6 and TRBJ1-3; D is uncertain. CDR1 is SGHVS and CDR2 is FNYEAQ in the germline V gene. The V gene lost 1 base and the J gene lost 0 bases, with 10 bases spanning the gap. CDR3 length equals 16 residues. CDR3 amino acids: CASSLVGGNSGNTIYF. Written as DNA, the CDR3 is TGTGCCAGCAGCTTAGTCGGCGGAAACTCTGGAAACACCATATATTTT.

This clonotype was detected many times. The chain is built from TRBV7-2 and TRBJ2-3; D uncertain. Deletions cut 3 bases from V and 7 bases from J, with 17 bases between. This CDR3 contains 15 residues. In germline, CDR1 is SGHTA, CDR2 FQGNSA. CDR3 sequence: CASSLSSDMGYTQYF. The CDR3 nucleotides are TGTGCCAGCAGCTTGAGCAGTGACATGGGGTATACGCAGTATTTT.

The chain has TRBV14 and TRBJ2-4; tentative D call: TRBD2 (6 bases). Germline V lookup: CDR1 SGHDN, CDR2 FVKESK. Trimming stripped 0 bases from V and 6 bases from J, with 27 bases between. The CDR3 sequence is 20 residues long. CDR3 sequence: CASSQDYWSGGEVERNIQYF. The CDR3 region has the DNA TGTGCCAGCAGCCAAGATTATTGGTCTGGAGGGGAGGTTGAGAGAAACATTCAGTACTTC.

Only a few counts were recorded for this clonotype. The CDR3 DNA follows: TGTGCCAGCACTTCCCCCCGGGCCTCTGAAGCTTTCTTT. Translated, it gives CASTSPRASEAFF. J is TRBJ1-1 and V is TRBV12-3 or TRBV12-4; no firm D call. This CDR3 is built from 13 residues. V shed 7 bases and J shed 6 bases, with 15 bases lying between them.

In its sample, this clonotype was seen many times. The V gene is TRBV7-2, the J gene TRBJ2-7; 7 bases match TRBD1. Losses at the gene ends were 5 bases for V and 6 bases for J; bases not matched to a gene: 4. Germline CDR1 is SGHTA and CDR2 is FQGNSA. There are 12 residues in the CDR3. CDR3 nucleotide sequence: TGTGCCAGCAGCATTACAGGGGTCGAGCAGTACTTC. This sequence encodes CASSITGVEQYF.

In this sample, this clonotype turned up a few times. The rearrangement joins TRBV6-2 or TRBV6-3 to TRBJ2-1; 9 nucleotides match TRBD2. The length of the CDR3 is 18 residues. Germline CDR1 and CDR2: MNHEY and SVGEGT. With 1 base clipped from V and 0 bases from J, the junction kept 7 bases outside the gene matches. Written as DNA, the CDR3 is TGTGCCAGCAGTTACTTTCGCGGGAGGGGAAGCTCCTACAATGAGCAGTTCTTC. This encodes CASSYFRGRGSSYNEQFF.

This clonotype was seen more than once but under ten times. The chain is built from TRBV28 and TRBJ2-4; the D gene is possibly TRBD1 (5 bases). The CDR3 has 13 amino acids. V was pared by 7 bases and J by 0 bases, with 7 bases between. Germline-derived CDR1 and CDR2 are MDHEN and SYDVKM. The CDR3 spells CASNRSAKNIQYF. In nucleotides, the CDR3 is TGTGCCAGCAACAGGTCAGCCAAAAACATTCAGTACTTC.

This clonotype appeared a few times. V and J are TRBV6-5 and TRBJ2-7; TRBD2 aligns across 11 bases. Germline V gene lookup returns CDR1 MNHEY and CDR2 SVGAGI. The CDR3 is 17 residues long. V shed 2 bases, J shed 3 bases, and the junction held 9 bases outside the gene matches. The CDR3 region has the DNA TGTGCCAGCAGTTACCGCACTAGCGGGAGCCACGTCTACGAGCAGTACTTC. Amino acid sequence: CASSYRTSGSHVYEQYF.

The V call is TRBV11-2, the J call TRBJ2-7, with 7 nucleotides matching TRBD2. Germline CDR1 SGHAT, CDR2 FQNNGV. There are 16 residues in the CDR3. V shed 1 base and J 1 base; nucleotides not matched to a gene: 7. This chain's CDR3 is CASSLVPASGSYEQYF. The CDR3 DNA reads TGTGCCAGCAGCTTAGTTCCGGCTAGCGGATCCTACGAGCAGTACTTC.

This clonotype appeared a few times. This chain connects TRBV28 to TRBJ2-1, with D perhaps TRBD1 or TRBD2 (5 bases each). Germline assignment: CDR1 MDHEN and CDR2 SYDVKM. The CDR3 has 16 residues. V was shortened by 2 bases and J by 7 bases, with 18 bases between the two germline ends. The CDR3 loop reads CASSLPQGSGLNEQFF. The DNA of the CDR3 is TGTGCCAGCAGTTTACCCCAAGGTTCGGGGCTGAATGAGCAGTTCTTC.

Only a few counts were recorded for this clonotype. The V and J genes are TRBV2 and TRBJ1-6; the D is unclear. CDR1 and CDR2 from the germline V gene are SNHLY and FYNNEI. CDR3 length: 15 residues. The V end was cut by 1 base, the J end by 9 bases, with 13 bases between. CDR3 bases: TGTGCCAGCAGTGAAGAGGCAGCTACCTCTTCACCCCTCCACTTT. It is translated as CASSEEAATSSPLHF. Based on the CDR3 plus reference TRBV2 and TRBJ1-6, the full variable domain is EPEVTQTPSHQVTQMGQEVILRCVPISNHLYFYWYRQILGQKVEFLVSFYNNEISEKSEIFDDQFSVERPDGSNFTLKIRSTKLEDSAMYFCASSEEAATSSPLHFGNGTRLTVT.